The clone carrying this T cell receptor beta chain came up a few times. Its antigen is as yet unknown. This sample stems from a study of cytomegalovirus exposure and HLA in healthy donors. The PCR contained 60 Vbeta and 13 Jbeta primers. This table comes from immunoSEQ multiplex PCR, and its TCRdb copy is limited to in-frame clones, with some not included. Of 120,000 to 150,000 clones listed, 70% are singletons. In nominal health when sampled, donors likely had unrecorded immune exposures nonetheless. Study-wide results and limits: Analyses of presence and absence presupposed an approximately uniform sequencing depth across donors. Excluded were some V segments that proved indistinguishable, including TRBV6-2 and TRBV6-3.

This CDR3 has 13 residues. Trimming at V came to 8 bases and at J to 8 bases, leaving 6 bases not matched to a gene. Germline V gene sequence: CDR1 SNHLY, CDR2 FYNNEI. The sequenced material came from PBMCs. The chain uses TRBV2 and TRBJ1-4, with 9 bases that match TRBD1. This TCR was sampled from a woman aged 25 to 39 in good health and CMV-seronegative. The CDR3 protein is CASSGQGGEKLFF. CDR3 DNA: TGTGCCAGCTCGGGACAGGGAGGCGAAAAACTGTTTTTT.